Presented here are 16 T cell receptor beta chains from one specimen sequenced in a study of blood T cell repertoires in COVID-19. Generated by immunoSEQ multiplex PCR, the TCRdb table keeps only in-frame clones and is missing some. The data contain 350,000 to 450,000 clones, 85% of them singletons. The material sequenced was peripheral blood. All receptors come from a woman aged 18-30 years with acute or convalescent COVID-19.

The chain recombines TRBV16 with TRBJ2-3; D unclear. V was cut by 4 bases and J by 2 bases, with 4 bases left in between. Germline CDR1 and CDR2: KGHSY and FQNENV. The length of the CDR3 is 12 residues. The CDR3 DNA reads TGTGCCAGCAGCCCGTTCACAGATACGCAGTATTTT. Amino acid sequence: CASSPFTDTQYF. Complete variable domain (other parts from reference TRBV16 and TRBJ2-3): GEEVAQTPKHLVRGEGQKAKLYCAPIKGHSYVFWYQQVLKNEFKFLISFQNENVFDETGMPKERFSAKCLPNSPCSLEIQATKLEDSAVYFCASSPFTDTQYFGPGTRLTVL.

The rearrangement uses TRBV14 and TRBJ1-2, with 7 bases that match TRBD1. V shed 2 bases, J shed 12 bases, and the junction held 12 bases outside the gene matches. Germline lookup yields CDR1 SGHDN and CDR2 FVKESK. The CDR3 extends over 14 amino acids. The CDR3 loop is CASSQSRQGGTNTF. CDR3 sequence (DNA): TGTGCCAGCAGCCAATCCCGGCAGGGGGGTACGAACACCTTC.

V gene TRBV28 combines with J gene TRBJ2-5, with 10 positions matching TRBD1. J lost 3 bases, V lost 4 bases, and 17 bases had no gene match. This CDR3 has 19 residues. CDR1 MDHEN and CDR2 SYDVKM come from the germline V gene. CDR3 bases: TGTGCCAGCAGTTCTATCCTTGACAGGGGGCTTCTCGAGAAAGAGACCCAGTACTTC. Translated, it gives CASSSILDRGLLEKETQYF.

V is TRBV28 and J is TRBJ2-1; 12 bases agree with TRBD1. CDR1 and CDR2 from the germline V gene are MDHEN and SYDVKM. After removal of 4 bases from V and 7 bases from J, the junction contained 11 bases not matched to a gene. CDR3 length equals 17 residues. As DNA, the CDR3 is TGTGCCAGCAGTTCCCCGGGGGGGACAGGGGGCTTAAATGAGCAGTTCTTC. Translation gives CASSSPGGTGGLNEQFF. The entire variable domain, with the rest obtained from reference TRBV28 and TRBJ2-1, is as follows: DVKVTQSSRYLVKRTGEKVFLECVQDMDHENMFWYRQDPGLGLRLIYFSYDVKMKEKGDIPEGYSVSREKKERFSLILESASTNQTSMYLCASSSPGGTGGLNEQFFGPGTRLTVL.

The chain has TRBV7-9 and TRBJ2-2; TRBD2 aligns across 9 bases. V lost 2 bases, J lost 0 bases, and 1 base stayed unmatched. CDR1 SEHNR and CDR2 FQNEAQ come from the germline V gene (reference sequence). The CDR3 loop spans 16 amino acids. Here the CDR3 reads CASSLRLAANTGELFF. The DNA of the CDR3 is TGTGCCAGCAGCTTAAGACTAGCGGCGAACACCGGGGAGCTGTTTTTT.

This clone was counted many times. The DNA of the CDR3 is TGTGCCACCAGTGATTGGCCAGCGGGAGAACCCCCAGAGACCCAGTACTTC. Protein: CATSDWPAGEPPETQYF. The chain employs TRBV24-1 and TRBJ2-5; TRBD2 matches 8 bases. Germline CDR1 is KGHDR and CDR2 is SFDVKD. The ends lost 2 bases at V and 4 bases at J; junction bases unmatched: 11. There are 17 residues in the CDR3.

This rearrangement joins TRBV2 to TRBJ2-3; tentatively, D is TRBD1 (5 bases). Trimming took off 5 bases at V and 3 bases at J, with 15 bases between the two ends. The CDR3 runs to 15 residues. The germline V gene has CDR1 SNHLY and CDR2 FYNNEI. In DNA form, the CDR3 reads TGTGCCAGCAGTCGCCAGGGCGAAGGTACAGATACGCAGTATTTT. Protein: CASSRQGEGTDTQYF.

J is TRBJ2-5 and V is TRBV5-1; TRBD1 agrees at 9 bases. The CDR3 is 18 residues long. CDR1 SGHRS and CDR2 YFSETQ come from the germline V gene. Unmatched junction bases numbered 14, after V lost 2 bases and J lost 3 bases. The CDR3 spells CASSFVIPGTGSKETQYF. As DNA, the CDR3 is TGCGCCAGCAGCTTTGTGATCCCGGGGACAGGGTCTAAAGAGACCCAGTACTTC.

The genes are TRBV19 and TRBJ1-5; D is perhaps TRBD1 (6 bases). CDR3 length equals 15 residues. In germline, CDR1 is LNHDA, CDR2 SQIVND (reference sequence). V was clipped by 5 bases and J by 2 bases, with 13 bases between them. The CDR3 protein is CASSFQGSGNQPQHF. The CDR3 DNA is TGTGCCAGTAGTTTCCAGGGGAGCGGCAATCAGCCCCAGCATTTT.

The CDR3 nucleotides read TGTGCCACCAGTGATTTGGCAGGGCGACTCTACAATGAGCAGTTCTTC. Translation: CATSDLAGRLYNEQFF. The V gene is TRBV24-1, the J gene TRBJ2-1; a weak D match, TRBD1 (5 bases). The germline V gene has CDR1 KGHDR and CDR2 SFDVKD. The CDR3 consists of 16 residues. V lost 0 bases to trimming and J lost 3 bases, with 11 bases between them.

Only a few counts were recorded for this clone. This rearrangement joins TRBV30 to TRBJ1-2; D uncertain. This CDR3 region has 15 residues. V was cut by 0 bases and J by 0 bases, with 11 bases left in between. CDR1 is GTSNPN and CDR2 is SVGIG in the germline V gene (reference sequence). CDR3 protein: CAWSVGRKSNYGYTF. The CDR3 DNA sequence: TGTGCCTGGAGTGTGGGCAGGAAATCTAACTATGGCTACACCTTC.

The chain recombines TRBV19 with TRBJ1-6; 7 bases are shared with TRBD1. Germline trimming cut 5 bases from V and 8 bases from J; bases unmatched to any gene: 6. The germline gives CDR1 LNHDA, CDR2 SQIVND (reference sequence). CDR3 length: 14 residues. CDR3 nucleotide sequence: TGTGCCAGTAGTTCGAGGGGGCAGGATTCACCCCTCCACTTT. This codes for CASSSRGQDSPLHF.

The genes are TRBV6-5 and TRBJ1-2; D is uncertain. V gave up 8 bases and J gave up 4 bases, with 8 bases separating them. There are 11 residues in the CDR3. Germline CDR1 MNHEY, CDR2 SVGAGI. The CDR3 reads CASRSVYGYTF. The CDR3 region has the DNA TGTGCCAGCCGCTCGGTCTATGGCTACACCTTC.

This clone was detected once. This rearrangement joins TRBV6-6 to TRBJ2-7; 7 bases match TRBD1. The V and J ends lost 5 bases and 3 bases, in that order; junction bases with no gene match: 13. The CDR3 is made up of 16 amino acids. Germline CDR1 is MNHNY and CDR2 is SVGAGI (reference sequence). For the CDR3, the DNA is TGTGCCAGCAGTCCTCACTCGACAGGGATCGACTACGAGCAGTACTTC. Amino acids: CASSPHSTGIDYEQYF.

The rearrangement joins TRBV6-1 to TRBJ1-1, with no clear D. This CDR3 spans 15 amino acids. The V end lost 1 base, the J end lost 0 bases, and 9 bases lay between the germline ends. Per germline, CDR1 MNHNS and CDR2 SASEGT. CDR3 protein: CASSEVDNMNTEAFF. CDR3 bases: TGTGCCAGCAGTGAAGTTGACAACATGAACACTGAAGCTTTCTTT.

This chain uses TRBV3-1 (or the pseudogene TRBV3-2) with TRBJ1-4; D not certain. In germline, CDR1 is LGHDT, CDR2 YNNKEL (reference sequence). This CDR3 has 12 amino acids. V was cut by 4 bases and J by 11 bases, with 11 bases left in between. DNA of the CDR3: TGTGCCAGCAGCCTACGGCAGGATAAACTGTTTTTT. Amino acids: CASSLRQDKLFF.